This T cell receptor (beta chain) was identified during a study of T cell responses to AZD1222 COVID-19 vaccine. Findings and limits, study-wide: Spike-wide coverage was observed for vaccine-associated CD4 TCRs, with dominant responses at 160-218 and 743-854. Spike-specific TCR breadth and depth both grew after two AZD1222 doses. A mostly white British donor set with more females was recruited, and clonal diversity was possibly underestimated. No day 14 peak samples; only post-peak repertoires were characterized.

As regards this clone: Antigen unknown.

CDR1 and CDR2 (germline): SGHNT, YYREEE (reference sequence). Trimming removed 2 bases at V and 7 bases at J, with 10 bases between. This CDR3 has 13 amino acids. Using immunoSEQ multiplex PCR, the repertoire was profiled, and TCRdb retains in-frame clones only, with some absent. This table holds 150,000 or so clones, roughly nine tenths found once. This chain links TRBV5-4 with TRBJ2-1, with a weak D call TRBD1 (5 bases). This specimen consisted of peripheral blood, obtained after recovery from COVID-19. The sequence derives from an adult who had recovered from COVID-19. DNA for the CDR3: TGTGCCAGCAGCTTTAGGGGCAGAAATGAGCAGTTCTTC. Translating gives CASSFRGRNEQFF.